This is a list of T cell receptor beta chains from one sample in a study of cytomegalovirus exposure and HLA in healthy donors. TCRdb keeps only in-frame clones here, not all; method: immunoSEQ multiplex PCR. The sample lists 100,000 to 150,000 clones, 60% to 80% occurring once. Material: PBMCs. All receptors come from a woman aged 60-75 years in good health and CMV-seropositive. The CDR3 runs from the conserved cysteine through the conserved F or W. Each record gives: CDR3 protein, CDR3 DNA, D gene, clone size, V gene, J gene. D genes are given only for firm matches. Size tells how often a clone was seen (once, few, many) or the class of an expanded clone, and some rows leave it out.

CDR3: CASSMKGTSGRVGETQYF
DNA: TGTGCCAGTAGTATGAAGGGGACTAGCGGTAGAGTTGGCGAGACCCAGTACTTC
D: TRBD2
size: .
V: TRBV19
J: TRBJ2-5

CDR3: CASSTGTVSNQPQHF
DNA: TGTGCCAGTAGTACCGGGACAGTTAGCAATCAGCCCCAGCATTTT
D: TRBD1
size: .
V: TRBV19
J: TRBJ1-5

CDR3: CASGPDRGYTGELFF
DNA: TGTGCTAGTGGACCGGACAGGGGGTACACCGGGGAGCTGTTTTTT
D: TRBD1
size: .
V: TRBV12-5
J: TRBJ2-2

CDR3: CASSIRGAKNIQYF
DNA: TGTGCCAGTAGTATTAGGGGGGCCAAAAACATTCAGTACTTC
D: .
size: .
V: TRBV19
J: TRBJ2-4

CDR3: CSPRRGETQYF
DNA: TGCAGTCCCCGGCGGGGGGAGACCCAGTACTTC
D: TRBD2
size: .
V: TRBV20-1
J: TRBJ2-5

CDR3: CASSEFRSGRGDTEAFF
DNA: TGCGCCAGCAGTGAATTTCGATCAGGCAGGGGGGACACTGAAGCTTTCTTT
D: TRBD1
size: .
V: TRBV10-1
J: TRBJ1-1

CDR3: CASSLERNPTNEKLFF
DNA: TGTGCCAGCAGCTTGGAGAGGAACCCAACTAATGAAAAACTGTTTTTT
D: .
size: .
V: TRBV5-4
J: TRBJ1-4

CDR3: CASKGLAGSYNEQFF
DNA: TGTGCCAGCAAGGGACTAGCCGGGTCCTACAATGAGCAGTTCTTC
D: TRBD2
size: .
V: TRBV5-4
J: TRBJ2-1

CDR3: CASSQDRQGVEKLFF
DNA: TGCGCCAGCAGCCAAGACCGTCAGGGTGTTGAAAAACTGTTTTTT
D: .
size: .
V: TRBV4-1
J: TRBJ1-4

CDR3: CASSDSRGGGSYYGYTF
DNA: TGTGCCAGCAGTGACTCGAGAGGCGGGGGATCGTACTATGGCTACACCTTC
D: .
size: .
V: TRBV6-4
J: TRBJ1-2

CDR3: CASSLRSARDTQYF
DNA: TGTGCCAGCAGCTTGAGGTCAGCTAGGGATACGCAGTATTTT
D: .
size: .
V: TRBV9
J: TRBJ2-3

CDR3: CARSLRGLLGLAKNIQYF
DNA: TGTGCCAGAAGCTTGAGGGGACTGTTGGGGCTAGCCAAAAACATTCAGTACTTC
D: .
size: .
V: TRBV5-3
J: TRBJ2-4

CDR3: CATSRARGPGYEQYF
DNA: TGTGCCACCAGCAGAGCGAGGGGGCCGGGGTACGAGCAGTACTTC
D: TRBD1
size: .
V: TRBV15
J: TRBJ2-7

CDR3: CASSVGVTGGPETQYF
DNA: TGTGCCAGCAGCGTAGGAGTCACGGGGGGGCCGGAGACCCAGTACTTC
D: TRBD2
size: few
V: TRBV9
J: TRBJ2-5

CDR3: CATGETFPNTGELFF
DNA: TGTGCCACAGGGGAAACGTTCCCCAACACCGGGGAGCTGTTTTTT
D: .
size: .
V: TRBV10-3
J: TRBJ2-2

CDR3: CASSADRNYEQYF
DNA: TGCGCCAGCAGCGCGGACAGGAACTACGAGCAGTACTTC
D: TRBD1
size: .
V: TRBV5-1
J: TRBJ2-7

CDR3: CASSPRDRKYGYTF
DNA: TGTGCCAGCAGCCCCCGGGACAGGAAATATGGCTACACCTTC
D: TRBD1
size: .
V: TRBV7-2
J: TRBJ1-2

CDR3: CASSFNRDTGELFF
DNA: TGTGCCAGCAGCTTCAACAGGGATACCGGGGAGCTGTTTTTT
D: .
size: .
V: TRBV7-9
J: TRBJ2-2

CDR3: CASSLGSAGDQPQHF
DNA: TGTGCCAGCAGCTTAGGTTCCGCAGGGGATCAGCCCCAGCATTTT
D: .
size: .
V: TRBV7-2
J: TRBJ1-5

CDR3: CSGRDTGGREQYF
DNA: TGCAGCGGGAGGGACACCGGGGGGAGGGAGCAGTACTTC
D: .
size: .
V: TRBV29-1
J: TRBJ2-7

CDR3: CASSVPLAGGPNEQFF
DNA: TGTGCCAGCAGCGTCCCTCTAGCGGGGGGGCCCAATGAGCAGTTCTTC
D: TRBD2
size: few
V: TRBV9
J: TRBJ2-1

CDR3: CASSPPAGGAFF
DNA: TGTGCCAGCTCACCACCTGCGGGGGGAGCTTTCTTT
D: .
size: .
V: TRBV18
J: TRBJ1-1

CDR3: CASSLIQGYTEAFF
DNA: TGTGCCAGCAGCTTGATACAGGGGTACACTGAAGCTTTCTTT
D: TRBD1
size: .
V: TRBV7-8
J: TRBJ1-1

CDR3: CASSPSRGMNTEAFF
DNA: TGTGCCAGCAGCCCCAGCAGGGGGATGAACACTGAAGCTTTCTTT
D: TRBD1
size: .
V: TRBV7-2
J: TRBJ1-1

CDR3: CASSLGDRRGTEAFF
DNA: TGTGCCAGCAGCTTGGGGGACAGGCGAGGCACTGAAGCTTTCTTT
D: TRBD1
size: .
V: TRBV7-3
J: TRBJ1-1

CDR3: CASSFQDRFYGYTF
DNA: TGTGCCAGCAGCTTTCAGGACAGGTTCTATGGCTACACCTTC
D: TRBD1
size: .
V: TRBV7-9
J: TRBJ1-2

CDR3: CASSGKYRLNSNQPQHF
DNA: TGTGCCAGCAGTGGTAAATACAGGTTGAATAGCAATCAGCCCCAGCATTTT
D: .
size: once
V: TRBV2
J: TRBJ1-5

CDR3: CASSIGWQGGYEQYF
DNA: TGTGCCAGTAGTATAGGTTGGCAGGGAGGATACGAGCAGTACTTC
D: .
size: .
V: TRBV19
J: TRBJ2-7

CDR3: CASSEALREGGYQPQHF
DNA: TGTGCCAGCAGTGAAGCGCTTCGTGAGGGCGGTTATCAGCCCCAGCATTTT
D: .
size: .
V: TRBV2
J: TRBJ1-5

CDR3: CASSEPGGYGYTF
DNA: TGTGCCAGCAGTGAGCCGGGGGGCTATGGCTACACCTTC
D: .
size: .
V: TRBV6-1
J: TRBJ1-2

CDR3: CAVGGATEAFF
DNA: TGTGCCGTTGGCGGGGCCACTGAAGCTTTCTTT
D: .
size: .
V: TRBV7-9
J: TRBJ1-1

CDR3: CASSLNKGTVYGYTF
DNA: TGTGCCAGCAGCTTAAATAAAGGAACAGTCTATGGCTACACCTTC
D: .
size: .
V: TRBV7-2
J: TRBJ1-2

CDR3: CASSYGGGTMNTEAFF
DNA: TGTGCCAGCAGCTACGGGGGAGGGACCATGAACACTGAAGCTTTCTTT
D: .
size: few
V: TRBV6-5
J: TRBJ1-1

CDR3: CASSLAGRGARGTGELFF
DNA: TGTGCCAGCAGCTTGGCAGGGCGGGGGGCCAGGGGAACCGGGGAGCTGTTTTTT
D: TRBD2
size: .
V: TRBV5-4
J: TRBJ2-2

CDR3: CASSLAQGNEKLFF
DNA: TGCGCCAGCAGCTTGGCCCAGGGGAACGAAAAACTGTTTTTT
D: .
size: .
V: TRBV5-1
J: TRBJ1-4

CDR3: CASSIQGGTEAFF
DNA: TGTGCCAGCAGCATACAGGGGGGCACTGAAGCTTTCTTT
D: TRBD1
size: .
V: TRBV6-5
J: TRBJ1-1

CDR3: CASSYSGGRGNYGYTF
DNA: TGTGCCAGCAGTTACTCGGGAGGCAGGGGGAACTATGGCTACACCTTC
D: TRBD1
size: few
V: TRBV6-5
J: TRBJ1-2

CDR3: CASSDVLGGPVHYNEQFF
DNA: TGTGCCAGCAGCGACGTGCTCGGGGGGCCCGTTCACTACAATGAGCAGTTCTTC
D: .
size: few
V: TRBV7-9
J: TRBJ2-1

CDR3: CASSDMNSGANVLTF
DNA: TGTGCCAGCTCTGACATGAACTCTGGGGCCAACGTCCTGACTTTC
D: .
size: .
V: TRBV18
J: TRBJ2-6

CDR3: CASSPDSQNTEAFF
DNA: TGTGCCAGCAGCCCGGACAGTCAAAACACTGAAGCTTTCTTT
D: .
size: .
V: TRBV5-4
J: TRBJ1-1

CDR3: CASSVVLNTEAFF
DNA: TGTGCCAGCAGCGTAGTATTGAACACTGAAGCTTTCTTT
D: .
size: .
V: TRBV9
J: TRBJ1-1

CDR3: CASSLRALLRGDTQYF
DNA: TGTGCCAGCAGCTTGAGGGCACTGCTCAGGGGGGATACGCAGTATTTT
D: TRBD1
size: .
V: TRBV7-8
J: TRBJ2-3

CDR3: CSADKNTEAFF
DNA: TGCAGCGCGGACAAGAACACTGAAGCTTTCTTT
D: .
size: .
V: TRBV20-1
J: TRBJ1-1

CDR3: CASGHRGGANVLTF
DNA: TGTGCCAGCGGGCACAGGGGTGGGGCCAACGTCCTGACTTTC
D: TRBD1
size: .
V: TRBV19
J: TRBJ2-6

CDR3: CASSWKGPGGPDEQFF
DNA: TGTGCCAGCAGTTGGAAAGGCCCGGGGGGGCCGGATGAGCAGTTCTTC
D: TRBD2
size: .
V: TRBV7-3
J: TRBJ2-1

CDR3: CASSGQGNTEAFF
DNA: TGTGCCAGCAGCGGACAGGGGAACACTGAAGCTTTCTTT
D: TRBD1
size: .
V: TRBV7-9
J: TRBJ1-1

CDR3: CASSGQGTMNTEAFF
DNA: TGTGCCAGCAGCGGTCAGGGAACTATGAACACTGAAGCTTTCTTT
D: .
size: .
V: TRBV2
J: TRBJ1-1

CDR3: CASSSTLGTSRWEQYF
DNA: TGCGCCAGCAGCTCGACCCTCGGGACTTCCCGTTGGGAGCAGTACTTC
D: .
size: .
V: TRBV5-1
J: TRBJ2-7

CDR3: CASGLLRGAGDNEQFF
DNA: TGTGCTAGTGGTTTGCTCCGGGGGGCGGGGGACAATGAGCAGTTCTTC
D: .
size: .
V: TRBV12-5
J: TRBJ2-1

CDR3: CASSMRALSYNEQFF
DNA: TGTGCCAGTAGTATGAGGGCCTTATCCTACAATGAGCAGTTCTTC
D: .
size: .
V: TRBV19
J: TRBJ2-1

CDR3: CASSLGTGVDEQYF
DNA: TGTGCCAGCAGCTTAGGGACAGGGGTCGACGAGCAGTACTTC
D: TRBD1
size: .
V: TRBV7-3
J: TRBJ2-7

CDR3: CASSEAGLAGETQYF
DNA: TGTGCCAGCAGTGAAGCGGGACTAGCGGGGGAGACCCAGTACTTC
D: TRBD2
size: .
V: TRBV2
J: TRBJ2-5